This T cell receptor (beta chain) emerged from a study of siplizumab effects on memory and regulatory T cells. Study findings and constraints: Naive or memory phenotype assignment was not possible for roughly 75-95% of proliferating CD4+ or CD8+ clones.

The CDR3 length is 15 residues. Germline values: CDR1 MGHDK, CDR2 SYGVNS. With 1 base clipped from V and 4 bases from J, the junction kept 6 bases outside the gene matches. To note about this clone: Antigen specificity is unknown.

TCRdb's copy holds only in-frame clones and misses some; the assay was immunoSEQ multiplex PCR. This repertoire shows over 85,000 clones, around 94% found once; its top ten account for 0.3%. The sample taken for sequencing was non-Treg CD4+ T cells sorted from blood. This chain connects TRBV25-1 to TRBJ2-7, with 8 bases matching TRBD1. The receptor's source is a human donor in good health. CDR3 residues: CASSELGQGRYEQYF. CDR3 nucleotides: TGTGCCAGCAGTGAATTAGGACAGGGCCGATACGAGCAGTACTTC.